These 2 T cell receptor beta chains were sequenced from one sample in a study of cytomegalovirus exposure and HLA in healthy donors (TCRdb year 2017). Library preparation used the immunoSEQ multiplex PCR assay. For the multiplex PCR, a mixture combining 60 forward primers for TCR Vbeta segments and 13 reverse primers for TCR Jbeta segments was used. TCRdb's version of the immuneACCESS table is confined to in-frame rearrangements and falls short of the full clone set. An unresolved V gene accounts for under half of the shortfall where checked; the remainder is of unknown origin. This sample gives about 160,000 clones in total; about three quarters of them show up just once. The leading ten clones occupy approximately 2.4% of the sample. The source material was PBMCs. The receptors were gathered from a female donor in good health and CMV-seronegative.

The chain couples TRBV21-1 to TRBJ1-5; the table gives TRBD1 as D, unverified against the DNA. TRBV21-1 is designated a pseudogene. CDR3 length: 15 amino acids. CDR3 in DNA: TGTGCCAGCAGCAAATCGGGGACAGGGAATCAGCCCCAGCATTTT. Its protein is CASSKSGTGNQPQHF.

The V and J genes are TRBV4-1 and TRBJ1-2; no reliable D call. The CDR3 extends over 14 amino acids. Germline V lookup: CDR1 MGHRA, CDR2 YSYEKL. V lost 0 bases to trimming and J lost 7 bases, with 12 bases between them. The CDR3: CASSQDPAGSGYTF. CDR3 nucleotide sequence: TGCGCCAGCAGCCAAGATCCTGCAGGATCTGGCTACACCTTC.